The clone carrying this T cell receptor beta chain was observed a handful of times. Its antigen is undetermined. Over 95% purity was reached by all sorted populations. Expressed TCRB transcripts got sequenced, as all isolated RNA was reverse transcribed. Some clones are missing from TCRdb's copy, which holds only in-frame ones; the method was immunoSEQ multiplex PCR. The data contain under 300,000 clones, roughly 17% of them singletons. The data are from a study of beta chain features in type 1 diabetes. Study background: Summed over all samples, the examined sorted cells came to fewer than 120 million. Broader study findings: Significant though moderate, a shortening of TCRB CDR3s appeared in all four CD4+ subsets of Type 1 diabetes patients. In cDNA sequencing, cells with high TCR expression could be over-represented. In the patient group, naive, central memory and Treg TCRB repertoires seemed more alike than in the healthy donor group.

V dropped 10 bases and J dropped 6 bases, with 16 bases sitting between them. Germline CDR1 ENHRY, CDR2 SYGVKD. This CDR3 has 13 residues. This chain joins TRBV10-3 and TRBJ2-1; D may be TRBD2 (6 bases). This TCR was recovered from a young man with type 1 diabetes. The sample was naive CD4+ T cells from blood. The CDR3 nucleotides are TGTGCCACCTTACTAGCATCGGGCAATGAGCAGTTCTTC. It encodes CATLLASGNEQFF.